This T cell receptor beta chain derives from a study of beta chain features in type 1 diabetes. Study outcomes and limitations: Shorter TCRB CDR3s, moderately but significantly so, were found in Type 1 diabetes patients in all four CD4+ subsets.

A sort by CD45RO/CCR7/CD25/CD127/CD95/CD27 yielded CD4+ naive, central memory, regulatory and stem cell-like memory cells. Every bit of the isolated RNA underwent reverse transcription, so sequencing read expressed TCRB transcripts. The method was immunoSEQ multiplex PCR; TCRdb's version includes in-frame clones alone and lacks a portion of them. This sample has roughly 26,000 clones, with about 49% found just once. This clone showed up just a few times. Its antigen is unknown. One end of the junction does not line up with germline, which may come from a read error. The sample consisted of stem cell memory CD4+ T cells from blood. The clonotype comes from a man younger than 45 with type 1 diabetes.

CDR3 protein: CASSHETSGPSDF. The DNA for the CDR3 is TGTGCCAGCAGCCATGAGACTAGCGGCCCGTCGGACTTC. The rearrangement links TRBV14 to TRBJ2-4, with 9 bases matching TRBD2. CDR3 length: 13 amino acids. Germline CDR1 reads SGHDN; CDR2 reads FVKESK.